The 5 T cell receptor beta chains below all came from one sample that was sequenced in a study of T cell responses to AZD1222 COVID-19 vaccine. The data were produced by immunoSEQ multiplex PCR, yet TCRdb's version contains in-frame clones alone and is incomplete. The data hold 80,000 or so clones, with 87% observed a single time. Sequenced here: peripheral blood, sampled on day 0 of AZD1222 vaccination. The receptors come from an adult in good health.

The V and J genes are TRBV7-2 and TRBJ1-4; D unclear. This CDR3 region has 15 residues. The V gene lost 5 bases and the J gene lost 0 bases, with 10 bases spanning the gap. Germline V CDR1 and CDR2: SGHTA, FQGNSA. The CDR3 DNA follows: TGTGCCAGCAGCCGCGACTTTGCAACTAATGAAAAACTGTTTTTT. Protein sequence: CASSRDFATNEKLFF.

This sequence joins TRBV12-3 or TRBV12-4 and TRBJ2-7; tentative D call: TRBD1 (5 bases). This CDR3 spans 11 amino acids. V lost 4 bases and J 7 bases, leaving 8 bases between the germline ends. This CDR3 reads CASSSKGEQYF. The CDR3 nucleotides are TGTGCCAGCAGTTCGAAGGGGGAGCAGTACTTC.

A few counts support this clone. The chain uses TRBV7-2 and TRBJ2-2; 8 nucleotides line up with TRBD2. The length of the CDR3 is 15 residues. The ends lost 5 bases at V and 6 bases at J; junction bases unmatched: 8. Per germline, CDR1 SGHTA and CDR2 FQGNSA. CDR3 sequence: CASSQAGDGAGELFF. The CDR3 bases are TGTGCCAGCAGCCAAGCGGGAGATGGGGCCGGGGAGCTGTTTTTT.

This clone has just a few counts. The chain combines TRBV25-1 with TRBJ2-5; D is perhaps TRBD1 or TRBD2 (5 bases each). CDR3 length: 12 residues. The ends were cut back, 4 bases at V and 5 bases at J, with 8 bases in the middle. Germline V CDR1 and CDR2: MGHDK, SYGVNS. CDR3 nucleotide sequence: TGTGCCAGCAGTGTCGGGGACGAGACCCAGTACTTC. It yields the protein CASSVGDETQYF.

The J gene is TRBJ1-4, the V gene TRBV5-6; maybe TRBD1 (6 bases). Germline V gives CDR1 SGHDT, CDR2 YYEEEE. V shed 2 bases and J shed 0 bases, with 8 bases lying between them. The CDR3 totals 15 residues. DNA for the CDR3: TGTGCCAGCAGCTTACAGGGAGCAACTAATGAAAAACTGTTTTTT. Protein sequence: CASSLQGATNEKLFF.